The 20 T cell receptor beta chains below come from one sample, sequenced in a study of cytomegalovirus exposure and HLA in healthy donors. Produced via immunoSEQ multiplex PCR; TCRdb's table is partial and in-frame only. The table includes roughly 330,000 clones, about 85% detected once. The sample comprised PBMCs. The receptor source for this set is a woman aged 25 to 45 in good health and CMV-seropositive.

This clone was counted only a few times. The J gene is TRBJ1-5, the V gene TRBV4-2; D possibly corresponds to TRBD1 (6 bases). The CDR3 runs 17 residues. The germline V and J ends were trimmed by 4 bases and 6 bases, with 22 bases remaining between them. Germline CDR1 reads LGHNA; CDR2 reads YNFKEQ. CDR3 loop: CASSLNSGGSWGQPQHF. In DNA, the CDR3 is TGTGCCAGCAGCCTAAATTCCGGGGGCTCTTGGGGTCAGCCCCAGCATTTT.

V is TRBV30 and J is TRBJ1-2; 7 nucleotides line up with TRBD1. V lost 5 bases and J lost 5; bases outside the gene matches: 11. The germline gives CDR1 GTSNPN, CDR2 SVGIG (reference sequence). CDR3 length equals 14 residues. The CDR3 DNA reads TGTGCCTGGGGCCGGGGACAGACATTTTATGGCTACACCTTC. Its translation: CAWGRGQTFYGYTF. Using reference TRBV30 and TRBJ1-2 for the parts outside the CDR3, the full variable domain is SQTIHQWPATLVQPVGSPLSLECTVEGTSNPNLYWYRQAAGRGLQLLFYSVGIGQISSEVPQNLSASRPQDRQFILSSKKLLLSDSGFYLCAWGRGQTFYGYTFGSGTRLTVV.

This chain links TRBV28 with TRBJ2-1, with a possible D match to TRBD2 (5 bases). Germline V gives CDR1 MDHEN, CDR2 SYDVKM. V gave up 4 bases and J gave up 10 bases, with 17 bases separating them. The CDR3 length is 14 residues. The CDR3 loop is CASSSGSDLGEQFF. CDR3 in DNA: TGTGCCAGCAGTTCGGGGTCGGACCTCGGGGAGCAGTTCTTC. The whole variable domain, remainder taken from reference TRBV28 and TRBJ2-1, is DVKVTQSSRYLVKRTGEKVFLECVQDMDHENMFWYRQDPGLGLRLIYFSYDVKMKEKGDIPEGYSVSREKKERFSLILESASTNQTSMYLCASSSGSDLGEQFFGPGTRLTVL.

The chain carries TRBV6-5 and TRBJ1-2, with 9 nucleotides matching TRBD1. Unmatched junction bases numbered 10, after V lost 7 bases and J lost 7 bases. CDR3 size: 14 residues. Germline V CDR1 and CDR2: MNHEY, SVGAGI. CDR3 amino acids: CASKGTGKYGGYTF. CDR3 sequence (DNA): TGTGCCAGCAAGGGGACAGGGAAGTACGGTGGCTACACCTTC.

This chain connects TRBV5-8 to TRBJ1-6, with no clear D. The CDR3 consists of 15 residues. Trimming pared 1 base from V and 1 base from J, leaving 6 bases between. CDR1 is SGHTS, CDR2 YDEGEE, per germline. For the CDR3, the DNA is TGTGCCAGCAGCTTGAGGACTTCCTATAATTCACCCCTCCACTTT. This codes for CASSLRTSYNSPLHF.

V and J are TRBV28 and TRBJ1-5; D unresolved. The CDR3 length is 11 residues. With 4 bases removed from V and 5 bases from J, the gap between germline ends came to 3 bases. In germline, CDR1 is MDHEN, CDR2 SYDVKM. CDR3 nucleotides: TGTGCCAGCAGTTGGTATCAGCCCCAGCATTTT. Amino acid sequence: CASSWYQPQHF.

This sequence joins TRBV2 and TRBJ1-2, with 7 bases matching TRBD1. J lost 4 bases, V lost 9 bases, and 11 bases had no gene match. Germline CDR1 and CDR2: SNHLY and FYNNEI. CDR3 length: 14 residues. The CDR3, as DNA: TGTGCCAGTGGAGATAGGGGGCAGGTCTATGGCTACACCTTC. Its translation: CASGDRGQVYGYTF.

The chain carries TRBV7-2 and TRBJ2-5, with D possibly matching TRBD2 (6 bases). V shed 3 bases and J shed 4 bases, with 9 bases lying between them. The germline gives CDR1 SGHTA, CDR2 FQGNSA. This CDR3 spans 13 amino acids. The CDR3 coding sequence is TGTGCCAGCAGCTTGGGTAGCGGAGAGACCCAGTACTTC. It specifies CASSLGSGETQYF.

The rearrangement uses TRBV4-3 and TRBJ2-1, with 7 bases aligning to TRBD1. CDR1 LGHNA and CDR2 YSLEER come from the germline V gene. The junction had 7 bases not matched to a gene; V was cut back by 0 bases and J by 8 bases. The CDR3 runs to 15 residues. The CDR3 protein is CASSQDLNRGDEQFF. In nucleotides, the CDR3 is TGCGCCAGCAGCCAAGATCTTAACAGGGGCGATGAGCAGTTCTTC.

The CDR3 coding sequence is TGTGCCAGCAGTTTATTTCCCTTAGTCACAGCCTATAATTCACCCCTCCACTTT. Translation: CASSLFPLVTAYNSPLHF. V usage is TRBV28 and J usage is TRBJ1-6; D uncertain. Between the trimmed V and J ends, which lost 1 base and 2 bases, there was a span of 15 bases. The CDR3 is 18 amino acids. Germline CDR1 is MDHEN and CDR2 is SYDVKM.

The chain links TRBV11-2 to TRBJ2-1, with 10 bases that match TRBD1. V lost 5 bases to trimming and J lost 8 bases; unmatched junction nucleotides: 6. This CDR3 region has 14 residues. Germline V gives CDR1 SGHAT, CDR2 FQNNGV. The CDR3 DNA is TGTGCCAGCAGCCAGGACGGGACAGGGGATGAGCAGTTCTTC. Protein product: CASSQDGTGDEQFF.

The chain carries TRBV7-3 and TRBJ2-2; a weak D match, TRBD1 (7 bases). This CDR3 comprises 15 residues. V was clipped by 5 bases and J by 8 bases, with 18 bases between them. Germline V gene sequence: CDR1 SGHTA, CDR2 FQGTGA. CDR3 bases: TGTGCCAGCAGCCCGAATCCAGGGGGAGGTGGGGAGCTGTTTTTT. This translates into CASSPNPGGGGELFF.

The chain couples TRBV9 to TRBJ2-1, with 8 bases matching TRBD2. The ends lost 1 base at V and 6 bases at J; junction bases unmatched: 9. This CDR3 contains 16 residues. Per the germline V gene, CDR1 is SGDLS and CDR2 is YYNGEE. CDR3 bases: TGTGCCAGCAGCGTACGTTTAGCGGGACCAGTCAATGAGCAGTTCTTC. Its translation: CASSVRLAGPVNEQFF.

V and J are TRBV6-1 and TRBJ2-1, with 8 bases lining up with TRBD1. CDR3 size: 14 residues. Germline loops: CDR1 MNHNS, CDR2 SASEGT. The V gene end was trimmed by 3 bases and the J gene end by 9 bases; junction bases not matched to a gene: 7. CDR3 sequence reads: CASSDDRGKSEQFF. DNA for the CDR3: TGTGCCAGCAGTGACGACAGGGGTAAAAGTGAGCAGTTCTTC.

The chain joins TRBV7-9 to TRBJ2-7, with 7 bases fitting TRBD1. Germline trimming cut 5 bases from V and 7 bases from J; bases unmatched to any gene: 11. Germline CDR1 is SEHNR and CDR2 is FQNEAQ (reference sequence). CDR3 size: 14 residues. CDR3 loop: CASSAEDRVREQYF. The CDR3 DNA follows: TGTGCCAGCAGCGCTGAAGACAGGGTTCGGGAGCAGTACTTC.

The chain recombines TRBV11-3 with TRBJ2-1, with D maybe TRBD2 (5 bases). The germline V and J ends were trimmed by 3 bases and 6 bases, with 21 bases remaining between them. CDR1 and CDR2 from the germline V gene are SGHNT and YENEEA. The CDR3 loop spans 17 amino acids. The CDR3 sequence is CASSLRLSSPLSNEQFF. As DNA, the CDR3 is TGTGCCAGCAGCTTGAGACTATCCTCACCCCTATCCAATGAGCAGTTCTTC.

The CDR3 here is CASSDRGQGALWEKLFF. The DNA for the CDR3 is TGTGCCAGCAGTGATCGGGGACAGGGGGCGCTTTGGGAAAAACTGTTTTTT. The chain employs TRBV2 and TRBJ1-4, with 12 bases fitting TRBD1. The V and J ends lost 3 bases and 8 bases, in that order; junction bases with no gene match: 10. CDR3 length equals 17 residues. Germline V gene data show CDR1 as SNHLY and CDR2 as FYNNEI.

The chain joins TRBV7-2 to TRBJ2-3; no clear D. Trimming shortened V by 5 bases and J by 6 bases, and 12 bases separated the two germline ends. CDR3 length: 13 residues. Germline CDR1 reads SGHTA; CDR2 reads FQGNSA. The CDR3 is CASSLSRADTQYF. Here the CDR3 DNA reads TGTGCCAGCAGCCTTAGTCGAGCCGATACGCAGTATTTT.

The rearrangement uses TRBV28 and TRBJ2-7, with 7 positions matching TRBD1. V lost 8 bases and J lost 4; bases outside the gene matches: 5. The CDR3 contains 12 residues. Germline values: CDR1 MDHEN, CDR2 SYDVKM. The CDR3 nucleotides read TGTGCCAGCCAGGACAGGATATACGAGCAGTACTTC. Encoded protein: CASQDRIYEQYF.

The chain recombines TRBV7-3 with TRBJ2-1; perhaps D is TRBD1 or TRBD2 (5 bases each). The CDR3 covers 15 residues. V was trimmed by 3 bases and J by 2 bases, leaving 11 bases between them. Germline assignment: CDR1 SGHTA and CDR2 FQGTGA. This CDR3 reads CASSLVRGAYNEQFF. The CDR3 coding sequence is TGTGCCAGCAGCTTGGTGAGGGGAGCCTACAATGAGCAGTTCTTC.